This TCR beta chain was captured by sequencing in a study of identifying expanded T cells in peripheral blood. Sequencing was performed with immunoSEQ multiplex PCR; in TCRdb, only in-frame clones are kept and a portion is missing. The repertoire includes some 130,000 clones, approximately 86% of them detected once, and 7% to 10% sits in the top ten. The study, taken as a whole, reports: Clone count variance between roughly 2-week samples rose with total template count. Technical replicates showed about 1.1 changed clones; around 2 weeks 15 to 20; four weeks 19.

Comment on this clone: The antigen is not known.

This clonotype was obtained from a person aged 18 to 75 in good health. The sample consisted of blood.

The CDR3 region is CASSLEDRGSEQYF. CDR3 DNA: TGTGCCAGCAGCCTGGAGGACAGGGGAAGCGAGCAGTACTTC. The chain couples TRBV5-4 to TRBJ2-7, with 9 bases matching TRBD1. With V trimmed by 4 bases and J by 6 bases, 8 bases remained unmatched. Germline V CDR1 and CDR2: SGHNT, YYREEE (reference sequence). This CDR3 contains 14 residues.